This T cell receptor (beta chain) came from a study of cytomegalovirus exposure and HLA in healthy donors. About this clone itself: Its antigen is not known.

Study outcomes and limitations: The authors excluded some V segments, including TRBV6-2 and TRBV6-3, as indistinguishable.

V was pared by 6 bases and J by 1 base, with 6 bases between. The CDR3 extends over 13 amino acids. Germline lookup yields CDR1 ENHRY and CDR2 SYGVKD. 60 Vbeta and 13 Jbeta primers were used in PCR. Sequenced by immunoSEQ multiplex PCR; TCRdb stores in-frame clones only, minus some. The table counts over 100,000 clones; about 1.8% lies in the top ten. Donors were nominally healthy when sampled, though unrecorded immune exposures were likely. Sequences were obtained from PBMCs. The chain joins TRBV10-3 to TRBJ2-2; possibly TRBD2 for D (6 bases). The clonotype originates from a man younger than 30 in good health and CMV-seronegative. CDR3 residues: CAISGGNTGELFF. The CDR3 DNA reads TGTGCCATCAGCGGGGGGAACACCGGGGAGCTGTTTTTT.